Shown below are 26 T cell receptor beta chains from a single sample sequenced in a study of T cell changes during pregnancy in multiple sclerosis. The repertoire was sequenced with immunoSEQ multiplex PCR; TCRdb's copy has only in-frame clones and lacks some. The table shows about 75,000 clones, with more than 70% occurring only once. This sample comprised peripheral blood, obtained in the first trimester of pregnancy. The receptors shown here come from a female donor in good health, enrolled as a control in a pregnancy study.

CDR3 DNA sequence: TGCGCCAGCAGCTTGGTGGGGACTTCAAGCTCCTACAATGAGCAGTTCTTC. It encodes CASSLVGTSSSYNEQFF. This sequence joins TRBV5-1 and TRBJ2-1; TRBD2 might be the D (6 bases). V shed 0 bases and J shed 0 bases, with 13 bases lying between them. The CDR3 has 17 residues. Per germline, CDR1 SGHRS and CDR2 YFSETQ.

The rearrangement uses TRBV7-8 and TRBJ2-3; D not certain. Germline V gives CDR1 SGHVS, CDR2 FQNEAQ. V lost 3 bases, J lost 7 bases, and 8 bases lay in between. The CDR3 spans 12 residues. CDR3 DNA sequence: TGTGCCAGCAGCTTCGGTCCCAATACGCAGTATTTT. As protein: CASSFGPNTQYF.

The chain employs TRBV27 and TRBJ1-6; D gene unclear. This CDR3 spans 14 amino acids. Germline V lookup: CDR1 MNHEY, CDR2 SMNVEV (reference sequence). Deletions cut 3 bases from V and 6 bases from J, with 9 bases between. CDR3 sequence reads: CASSFRFPNSPLHF. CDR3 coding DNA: TGTGCCAGCAGTTTTCGGTTCCCTAATTCACCCCTCCACTTT.

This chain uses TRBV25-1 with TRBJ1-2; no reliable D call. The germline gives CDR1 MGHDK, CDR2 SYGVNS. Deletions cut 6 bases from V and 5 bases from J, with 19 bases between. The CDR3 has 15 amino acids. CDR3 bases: TGTGCCAGCAGCTCCCCTGGGCCGACGATATATGGCTACACCTTC. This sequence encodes CASSSPGPTIYGYTF.

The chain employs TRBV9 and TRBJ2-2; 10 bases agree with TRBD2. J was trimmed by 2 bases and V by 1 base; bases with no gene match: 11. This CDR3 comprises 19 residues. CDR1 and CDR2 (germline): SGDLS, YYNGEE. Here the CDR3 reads CASSVFRVSLAGNTGELFF. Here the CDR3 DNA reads TGTGCCAGCAGCGTATTTAGGGTTTCACTAGCGGGAAACACCGGGGAGCTGTTTTTT.

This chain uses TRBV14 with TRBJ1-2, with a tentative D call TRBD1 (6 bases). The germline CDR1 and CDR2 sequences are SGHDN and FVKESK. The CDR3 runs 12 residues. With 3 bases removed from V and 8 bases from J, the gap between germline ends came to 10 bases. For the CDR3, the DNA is TGTGCCAGCAGCCAGAACAGGGAGGGCTACACCTTC. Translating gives CASSQNREGYTF.

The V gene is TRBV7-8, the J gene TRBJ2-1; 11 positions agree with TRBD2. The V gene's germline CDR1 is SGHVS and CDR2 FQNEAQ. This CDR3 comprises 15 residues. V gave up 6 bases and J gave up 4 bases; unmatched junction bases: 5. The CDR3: CASSTSGGPYNEQFF. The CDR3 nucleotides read TGTGCCAGCAGTACTAGCGGGGGACCTTACAATGAGCAGTTCTTC.

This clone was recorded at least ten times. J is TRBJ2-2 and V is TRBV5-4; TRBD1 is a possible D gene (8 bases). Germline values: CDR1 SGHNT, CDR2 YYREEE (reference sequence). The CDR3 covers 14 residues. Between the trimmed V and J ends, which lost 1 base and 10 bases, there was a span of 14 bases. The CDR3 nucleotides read TGTGCCAGCAGCTTGAACAGGGGGGGAACGGAGCTGTTTTTT. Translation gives CASSLNRGGTELFF. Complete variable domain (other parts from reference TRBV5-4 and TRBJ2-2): ETGVTQSPTHLIKTRGQQVTLRCSSQSGHNTVSWYQQALGQGPQFIFQYYREEENGRGNFPPRFSGLQFPNYSSELNVNALELDDSALYLCASSLNRGGTELFFGEGSRLTVL.

The CDR3 is CASSLGPVRGTGELFF. DNA of the CDR3: TGTGCCAGCAGCTTAGGGCCAGTGCGGGGTACCGGGGAGCTGTTTTTT. The rearrangement uses TRBV7-2 and TRBJ2-2; D possibly corresponds to TRBD2 (6 bases). Trimming cost V 1 base and J 5 bases, with 14 bases left between them. This CDR3 has 16 amino acids. Germline assignment: CDR1 SGHTA and CDR2 FQGNSA.

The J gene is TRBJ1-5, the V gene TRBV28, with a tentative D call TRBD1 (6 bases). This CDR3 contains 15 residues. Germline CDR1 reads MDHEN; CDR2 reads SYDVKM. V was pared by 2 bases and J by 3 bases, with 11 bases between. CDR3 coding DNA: TGTGCCAGCAGTTTAGTCAGGGGATTCAATCAGCCCCAGCATTTT. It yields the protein CASSLVRGFNQPQHF.

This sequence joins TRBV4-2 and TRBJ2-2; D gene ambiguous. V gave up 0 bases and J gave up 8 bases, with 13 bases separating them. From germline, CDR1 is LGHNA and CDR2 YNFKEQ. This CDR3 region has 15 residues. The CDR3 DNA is TGTGCCAGCAGCCAAGATCGGGTAGTCCAAGGGGAGCTGTTTTTT. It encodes CASSQDRVVQGELFF.

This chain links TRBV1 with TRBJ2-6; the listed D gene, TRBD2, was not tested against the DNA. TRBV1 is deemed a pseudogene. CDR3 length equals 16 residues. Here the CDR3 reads CTSSHVRRSGANVLTF. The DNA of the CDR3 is TGCACCAGCAGCCATGTGAGGCGCTCTGGGGCCAACGTCCTGACTTTC.

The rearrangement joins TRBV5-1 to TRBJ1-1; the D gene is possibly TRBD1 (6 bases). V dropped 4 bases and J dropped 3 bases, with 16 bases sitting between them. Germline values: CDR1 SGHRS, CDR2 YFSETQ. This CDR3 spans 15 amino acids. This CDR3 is CASSTTEQGYTEAFF. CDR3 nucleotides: TGCGCCAGCAGCACCACCGAACAGGGTTACACTGAAGCTTTCTTT. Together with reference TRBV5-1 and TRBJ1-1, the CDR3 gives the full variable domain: KAGVTQTPRYLIKTRGQQVTLSCSPISGHRSVSWYQQTPGQGLQFLFEYFSETQRNKGNFPGRFSGRQFSNSRSEMNVSTLELGDSALYLCASSTTEQGYTEAFFGQGTRLTVV.

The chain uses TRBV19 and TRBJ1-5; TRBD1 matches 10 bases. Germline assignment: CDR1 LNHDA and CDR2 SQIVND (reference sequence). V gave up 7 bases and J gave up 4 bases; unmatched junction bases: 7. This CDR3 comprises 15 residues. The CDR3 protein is CASTMDRGTNQPQHF. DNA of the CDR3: TGTGCCAGTACCATGGACAGGGGGACGAATCAGCCCCAGCATTTT.

CDR3 DNA: TGTGCCAGCAGGTCCACAGGGGCGAACACTGAAGCTTTCTTT. It codes for CASRSTGANTEAFF. The rearrangement links TRBV7-9 to TRBJ1-1; 7 bases match TRBD1. The CDR3 is 14 residues long. CDR1 and CDR2 from the germline V gene are SEHNR and FQNEAQ (reference sequence). Trimming at V came to 6 bases and at J to 1 base, leaving 5 bases not matched to a gene. The whole variable domain, filled in from reference TRBV7-9 and TRBJ1-1, reads DTGVSQNPRHKITKRGQNVTFRCDPISEHNRLYWYRQTLGQGPEFLTYFQNEAQLEKSRLLSDRFSAERPKGSFSTLEIQRTEQGDSAMYLCASRSTGANTEAFFGQGTRLTVV.

The CDR3: CASSLPGHSSYTF. CDR3 bases: TGTGCCAGCAGTCTGCCGGGACATTCTAGCTACACCTTC. V is TRBV28 and J is TRBJ1-2, with a tentative D call TRBD1 (6 bases). With 5 bases removed from V and 9 bases from J, the gap between germline ends came to 16 bases. The CDR3 covers 13 residues. In germline, CDR1 is MDHEN, CDR2 SYDVKM.

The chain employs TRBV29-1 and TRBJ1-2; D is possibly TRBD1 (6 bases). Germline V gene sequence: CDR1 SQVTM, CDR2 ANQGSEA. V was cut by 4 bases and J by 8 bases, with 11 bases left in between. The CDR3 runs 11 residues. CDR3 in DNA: TGCAGCGTTGGGAACAGGGACGGCTACACCTTC. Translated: CSVGNRDGYTF.

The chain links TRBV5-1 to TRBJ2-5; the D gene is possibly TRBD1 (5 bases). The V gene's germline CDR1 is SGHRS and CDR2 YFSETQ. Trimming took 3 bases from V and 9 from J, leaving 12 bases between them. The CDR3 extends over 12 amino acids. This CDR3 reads CASSSGLVAQYF. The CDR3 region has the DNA TGCGCCAGCAGCTCAGGGCTTGTGGCCCAGTACTTC.

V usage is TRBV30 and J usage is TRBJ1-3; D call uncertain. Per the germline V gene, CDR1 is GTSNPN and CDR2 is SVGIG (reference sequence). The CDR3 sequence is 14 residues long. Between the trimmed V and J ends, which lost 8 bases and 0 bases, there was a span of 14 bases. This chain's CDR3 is CALRAANSGNTIYF. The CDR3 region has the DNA TGTGCCCTGCGGGCGGCCAACTCTGGAAACACCATATATTTT.

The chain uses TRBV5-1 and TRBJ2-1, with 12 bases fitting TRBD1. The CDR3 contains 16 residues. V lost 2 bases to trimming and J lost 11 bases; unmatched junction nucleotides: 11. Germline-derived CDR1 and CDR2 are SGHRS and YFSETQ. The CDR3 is CASSLPGTGGAVQQFF. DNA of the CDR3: TGCGCCAGCAGCTTACCCGGGACAGGGGGCGCCGTACAGCAGTTCTTC.

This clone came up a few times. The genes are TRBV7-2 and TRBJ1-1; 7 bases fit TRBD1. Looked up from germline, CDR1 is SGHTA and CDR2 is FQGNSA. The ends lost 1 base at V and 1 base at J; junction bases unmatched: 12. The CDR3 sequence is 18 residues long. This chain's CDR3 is CASSLDRVRGLTNTEAFF. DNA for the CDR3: TGTGCCAGCAGCTTAGATCGCGTCAGGGGGTTGACGAACACTGAAGCTTTCTTT.

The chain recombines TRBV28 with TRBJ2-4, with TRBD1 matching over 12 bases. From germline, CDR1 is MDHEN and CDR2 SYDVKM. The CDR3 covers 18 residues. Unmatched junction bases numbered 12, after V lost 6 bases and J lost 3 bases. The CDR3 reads CASRLRDRGLGSKNIQYF. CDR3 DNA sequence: TGTGCCAGCAGACTCCGGGACAGGGGGCTGGGGAGCAAAAACATTCAGTACTTC.

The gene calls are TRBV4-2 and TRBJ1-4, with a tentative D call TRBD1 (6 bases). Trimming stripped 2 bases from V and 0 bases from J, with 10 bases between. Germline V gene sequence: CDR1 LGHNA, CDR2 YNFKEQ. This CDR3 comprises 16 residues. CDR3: CASSQRTAPTNEKLFF. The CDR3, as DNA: TGTGCCAGCAGCCAACGGACAGCACCAACTAATGAAAAACTGTTTTTT.

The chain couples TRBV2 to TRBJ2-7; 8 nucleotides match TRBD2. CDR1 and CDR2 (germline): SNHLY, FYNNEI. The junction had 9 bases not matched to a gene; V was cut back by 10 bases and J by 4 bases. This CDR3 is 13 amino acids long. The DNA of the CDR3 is TGTGCCATACGAGCGGGGGCCTCATACGAGCAGTACTTC. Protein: CAIRAGASYEQYF.

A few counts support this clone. This CDR3 is CASSPQVREGETQYF. CDR3 DNA: TGTGCCAGCTCACCACAGGTGCGGGAGGGAGAGACCCAGTACTTC. V gene TRBV18 combines with J gene TRBJ2-5; 9 nucleotides agree with TRBD2. The CDR3 has 15 amino acids. From germline, CDR1 is KGHSH and CDR2 LQKENI. The junction had 4 bases not matched to a gene; V was cut back by 1 base and J by 4 bases.

In nucleotides, the CDR3 is TGCGCCAGCAGCTTGGGGGAGTTTTCGAATCAGCCCCAGCATTTT. Amino acids: CASSLGEFSNQPQHF. This chain links TRBV5-1 with TRBJ1-5; D uncertain. The germline V and J ends were trimmed by 0 bases and 4 bases, with 11 bases remaining between them. In germline, CDR1 is SGHRS, CDR2 YFSETQ. CDR3 length: 15 amino acids.